This record concerns one T cell receptor (beta chain) sequence. This sample was taken from a study of blood T cell repertoires in COVID-19. Study overall: Collection of acute and convalescent COVID-19 samples took place in the United States, Italy and Spain.

TCRdb's copy holds only in-frame clones and misses some; the assay was immunoSEQ multiplex PCR. The sample lists just over 650,000 clones; approximately 90% were seen once. The CDR3 is 12 amino acids. Germline-derived CDR1 and CDR2 are SNHLY and FYNNEI. The V end was cut by 8 bases, the J end by 4 bases, with 11 bases between. The clonotype was recovered from a young woman with acute or convalescent COVID-19. Sequencing was done on a sample of peripheral blood. The rearrangement joins TRBV2 to TRBJ1-2; no clear D gene. The CDR3 coding sequence is TGTGCCAGCCCTAGAGGAGTCTATGGCTACACCTTC. Its protein is CASPRGVYGYTF.